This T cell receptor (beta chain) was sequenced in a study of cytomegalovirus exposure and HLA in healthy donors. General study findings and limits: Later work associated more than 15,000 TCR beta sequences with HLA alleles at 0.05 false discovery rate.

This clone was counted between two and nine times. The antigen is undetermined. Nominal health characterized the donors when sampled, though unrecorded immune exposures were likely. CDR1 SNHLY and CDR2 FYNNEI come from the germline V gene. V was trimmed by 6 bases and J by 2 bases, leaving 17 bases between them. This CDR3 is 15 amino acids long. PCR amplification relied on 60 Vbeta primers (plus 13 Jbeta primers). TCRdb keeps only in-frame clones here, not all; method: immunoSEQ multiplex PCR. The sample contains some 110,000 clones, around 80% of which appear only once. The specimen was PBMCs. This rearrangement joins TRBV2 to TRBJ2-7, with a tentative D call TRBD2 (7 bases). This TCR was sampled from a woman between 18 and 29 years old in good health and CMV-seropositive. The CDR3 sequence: CASSSGGAQPYEQYF. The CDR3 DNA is TGTGCCAGCAGCTCTGGGGGGGCCCAACCCTACGAGCAGTACTTC. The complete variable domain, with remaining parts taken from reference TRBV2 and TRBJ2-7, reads EPEVTQTPSHQVTQMGQEVILRCVPISNHLYFYWYRQILGQKVEFLVSFYNNEISEKSEIFDDQFSVERPDGSNFTLKIRSTKLEDSAMYFCASSSGGAQPYEQYFGPGTRLTVT.